The present TCR beta chain was sequenced within a study of PD-L1 blockade in urothelial cancer. For the study at large: When patients started atezolizumab in the mid-2010s, it was given at 1,200 mg intravenously every 3 weeks. Blood was evaluated 3 weeks (second dose) and 6 weeks after therapy began. Peripheral blood specimens exhibited a median yield of 141,255 T cells. Findings and caveats of the study: When measured at 3 weeks, tumor-associated blood clones expanded more in durable-benefit patients.

Note on this clone: What it binds is not known.

TCRdb's copy holds only in-frame clones and misses some; the assay was immunoSEQ multiplex PCR. The sample carries about 48,000 clones, more than 80% recorded once. The time point denotes: peripheral blood 6 weeks after treatment start. The CDR3 length is 14 residues. Germline CDR1 SNHLY, CDR2 FYNNEI. The V gene lost 6 bases and the J gene lost 0 bases, with 12 bases spanning the gap. The sequence was obtained from a man aged 65-85 years with urothelial cancer. The chain is built from TRBV2 and TRBJ2-7, with no clear D. The source was PBMCs, collected around atezolizumab (anti-PD-L1) treatment. The CDR3 protein is CASRQASSSYEQYF. As DNA, the CDR3 is TGTGCCAGCAGGCAGGCCAGCAGCTCCTACGAGCAGTACTTC.